These 13 T cell receptor beta chains were all obtained from the same sample, sequenced in a study of blood T cell repertoires in COVID-19. The method was immunoSEQ multiplex PCR; TCRdb's version includes in-frame clones alone and lacks a portion of them. The repertoire holds some 14,000 clones, roughly four fifths seen once, with about a tenth in the top ten. Material for sequencing was peripheral blood. These receptors originate from a human donor in a cohort sampled during active COVID-19.

The chain couples TRBV10-1 to TRBJ2-2; D call uncertain. This CDR3 region has 14 residues. Looked up from germline, CDR1 is WNHNN and CDR2 is SYGVQD (reference sequence). The germline V and J ends were trimmed by 0 bases and 7 bases, with 9 bases remaining between them. The CDR3 protein is CASSESTGVGELFF. CDR3 in DNA: TGCGCCAGCAGTGAGTCGACGGGTGTCGGGGAGCTGTTTTTT.

As DNA, the CDR3 is TGCAGCGTCATCACCGGGACAGCGATCATGGCCCAGTACTTC. It is translated as CSVITGTAIMAQYF. The chain combines TRBV29-1 with TRBJ2-5; 7 positions agree with TRBD1. The CDR3 contains 14 residues. Germline CDR1 is SQVTM and CDR2 is ANQGSEA. With V trimmed by 6 bases and J by 9 bases, 16 bases remained unmatched.

This clone was picked up one time. The chain recombines TRBV20-1 with TRBJ2-4, with D perhaps matching TRBD2 (6 bases). Germline lookup yields CDR1 DFQATT and CDR2 SNEGSKA (reference sequence). The CDR3 loop spans 14 amino acids. Deletions cut 3 bases from V and 3 bases from J, with 12 bases between. The CDR3 DNA reads TGCAGTGCTAGTGGGGGAGGCGGCAAAAACATTCAGTACTTC. This encodes CSASGGGGKNIQYF.

The chain couples TRBV29-1 to TRBJ2-1; D might be TRBD2 (6 bases). Germline V gene lookup returns CDR1 SQVTM and CDR2 ANQGSEA. The CDR3 totals 16 residues. With 0 bases removed from V and 1 base from J, the gap between germline ends came to 13 bases. The CDR3 reads CSVEDPRAGSYNEQFF. The CDR3, as DNA: TGCAGCGTTGAAGATCCACGAGCGGGTTCCTACAATGAGCAGTTCTTC.

This clone came up once. Other DNA variants within this sample encode the same CDR3. The chain uses TRBV4-1 and TRBJ1-5, with 7 bases matching TRBD1. The CDR3 extends over 16 amino acids. The V gene's germline CDR1 is MGHRA and CDR2 YSYEKL. V lost 0 bases and J lost 7; bases outside the gene matches: 9. The CDR3 loop is CASSQDLGGAGQPQHF. The CDR3 bases are TGCGCCAGCAGCCAAGATCTAGGGGGCGCGGGGCAGCCCCAGCATTTT.

The V gene is TRBV2, the J gene TRBJ1-5; possibly TRBD1 for D (6 bases). This CDR3 has 15 amino acids. Deletions cut 6 bases from V and 3 bases from J, with 15 bases between. Germline lookup yields CDR1 SNHLY and CDR2 FYNNEI. CDR3 coding DNA: TGTGCCAGCAGACCCCGGGACACAATCAATCAGCCCCAGCATTTT. It translates to CASRPRDTINQPQHF.

This rearrangement joins TRBV6-1 to TRBJ1-2, with a weak D call TRBD1 (5 bases). This CDR3 contains 15 residues. CDR1 and CDR2 (germline): MNHNS, SASEGT. Deletions cut 3 bases from V and 2 bases from J, with 13 bases between. The CDR3 here is CASSDPTGGNYGYTF. The CDR3 coding sequence is TGTGCCAGCAGTGACCCGACGGGGGGAAACTATGGCTACACCTTC.

The chain couples TRBV30 to TRBJ1-1; D unresolved. The V gene's germline CDR1 is GTSNPN and CDR2 SVGIG (reference sequence). CDR3 length: 12 residues. Trimming took 5 bases from V and 11 from J, leaving 18 bases between them. DNA for the CDR3: TGTGCCTGGGCAAACAGTGGCCTCGCGGCTTTCTTT. This translates into CAWANSGLAAFF. The full variable domain, its missing parts supplied by reference TRBV30 and TRBJ1-1, is SQTIHQWPATLVQPVGSPLSLECTVEGTSNPNLYWYRQAAGRGLQLLFYSVGIGQISSEVPQNLSASRPQDRQFILSSKKLLLSDSGFYLCAWANSGLAAFFGQGTRLTVV.

The chain is built from TRBV10-3 and TRBJ1-2, with TRBD1 matching 9 bases. CDR1 is ENHRY, CDR2 SYGVKD, per germline. The CDR3 sequence is 11 residues long. After removal of 8 bases from V and 8 bases from J, the junction contained 3 bases not matched to a gene. CDR3 protein: CAIDRGDGYTF. The CDR3 region has the DNA TGTGCCATCGACAGGGGGGACGGCTACACCTTC.

The V and J genes are TRBV5-1 and TRBJ2-7; tentative D call: TRBD2 (5 bases). The CDR3 has 14 amino acids. Trimming pared 4 bases from V and 3 bases from J, leaving 14 bases between. Germline CDR1 is SGHRS and CDR2 is YFSETQ. Here the CDR3 DNA reads TGCGCCAGCAGCCCCGGCGGGTCACGCTACGAGCAGTACTTC. Translated: CASSPGGSRYEQYF.

The CDR3: CASSQSPGLLNTGELFF. CDR3 in DNA: TGTGCCAGCAGCCAATCTCCGGGACTCCTGAACACCGGGGAGCTGTTTTTT. The V call is TRBV3-1 (or the pseudogene TRBV3-2), the J call TRBJ2-2; D possibly corresponds to TRBD2 (6 bases). This CDR3 is 17 amino acids long. The V end was cut by 2 bases, the J end by 1 base, with 14 bases between. Germline CDR1 reads LGHDT; CDR2 reads YNNKEL (reference sequence).

This clone was seen a few times. V usage is TRBV2 and J usage is TRBJ2-7, with 7 bases identical to TRBD1. CDR3 size: 14 residues. The J segment lost 1 base and the V segment lost 6 bases, leaving 6 bases of the junction unmatched. CDR1 SNHLY and CDR2 FYNNEI come from the germline V gene. Here the CDR3 DNA reads TGTGCCAGCAGGGAAAGGGACAGTTCCTACGAGCAGTACTTC. Translation gives CASRERDSSYEQYF.

The V and J genes are TRBV2 and TRBJ1-1, with a weak D call TRBD1 (6 bases). The CDR3 contains 13 residues. Germline values: CDR1 SNHLY, CDR2 FYNNEI. V lost 5 bases to trimming and J lost 6 bases, with 13 bases between them. The chain's CDR3 is CASSNRDFAEAFF. In nucleotides, the CDR3 is TGTGCCAGCAGTAACAGGGATTTTGCTGAAGCTTTCTTT.